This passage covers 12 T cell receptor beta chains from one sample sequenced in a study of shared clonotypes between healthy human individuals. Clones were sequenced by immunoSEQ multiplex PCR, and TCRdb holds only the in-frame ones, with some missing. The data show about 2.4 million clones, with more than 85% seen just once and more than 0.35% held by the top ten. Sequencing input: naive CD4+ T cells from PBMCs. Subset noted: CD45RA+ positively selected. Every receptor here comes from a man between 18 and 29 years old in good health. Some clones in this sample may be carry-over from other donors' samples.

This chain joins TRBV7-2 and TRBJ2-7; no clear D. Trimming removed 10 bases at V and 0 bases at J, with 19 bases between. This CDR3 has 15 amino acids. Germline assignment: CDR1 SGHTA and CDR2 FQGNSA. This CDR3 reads CATSRMPASSYEQYF. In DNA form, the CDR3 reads TGTGCCACCTCCCGGATGCCGGCCAGCTCCTACGAGCAGTACTTC.

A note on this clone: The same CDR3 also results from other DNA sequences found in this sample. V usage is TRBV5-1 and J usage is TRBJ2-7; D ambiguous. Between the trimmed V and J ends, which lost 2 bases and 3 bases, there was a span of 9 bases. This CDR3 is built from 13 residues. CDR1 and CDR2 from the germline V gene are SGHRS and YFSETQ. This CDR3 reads CASSLGQSYEQYF. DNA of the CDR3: TGCGCCAGCAGCTTAGGGCAGAGCTACGAGCAGTACTTC. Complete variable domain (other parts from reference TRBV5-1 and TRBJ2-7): KAGVTQTPRYLIKTRGQQVTLSCSPISGHRSVSWYQQTPGQGLQFLFEYFSETQRNKGNFPGRFSGRQFSNSRSEMNVSTLELGDSALYLCASSLGQSYEQYFGPGTRLTVT.

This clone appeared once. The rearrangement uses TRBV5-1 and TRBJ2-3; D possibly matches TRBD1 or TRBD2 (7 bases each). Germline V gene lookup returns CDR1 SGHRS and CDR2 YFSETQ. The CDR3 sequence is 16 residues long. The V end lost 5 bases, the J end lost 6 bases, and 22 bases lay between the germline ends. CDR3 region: CASRRGQAVGGDTQYF. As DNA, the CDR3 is TGCGCCAGCAGGCGAGGACAGGCCGTGGGAGGGGATACGCAGTATTTT.

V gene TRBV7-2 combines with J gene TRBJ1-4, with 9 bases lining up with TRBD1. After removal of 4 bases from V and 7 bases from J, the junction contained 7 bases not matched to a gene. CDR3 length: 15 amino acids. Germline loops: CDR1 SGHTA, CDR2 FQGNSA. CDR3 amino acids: CASSSGTGSSEKLFF. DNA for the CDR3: TGTGCCAGCAGCTCAGGGACAGGGAGTAGTGAAAAACTGTTTTTT. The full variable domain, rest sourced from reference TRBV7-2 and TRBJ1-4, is GAGVSQSPSNKVTEKGKDVELRCDPISGHTALYWYRQSLGQGLEFLIYFQGNSAPDKSGLPSDRFSAERTGGSVSTLTIQRTQQEDSAVYLCASSSGTGSSEKLFFGSGTQLSVL.

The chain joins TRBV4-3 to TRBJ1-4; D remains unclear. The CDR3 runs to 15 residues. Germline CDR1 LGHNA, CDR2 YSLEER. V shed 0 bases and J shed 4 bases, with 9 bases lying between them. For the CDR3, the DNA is TGCGCCAGCAGCCAAGAGTCAGGCGTTAATGAAAAACTGTTTTTT. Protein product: CASSQESGVNEKLFF.

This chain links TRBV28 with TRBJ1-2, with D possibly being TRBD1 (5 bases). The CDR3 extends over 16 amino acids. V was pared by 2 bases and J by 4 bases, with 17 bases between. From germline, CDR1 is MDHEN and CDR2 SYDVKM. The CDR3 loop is CASSLGGYTDGYGYTF. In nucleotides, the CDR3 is TGTGCCAGCAGTTTAGGGGGTTACACGGACGGCTATGGCTACACCTTC.

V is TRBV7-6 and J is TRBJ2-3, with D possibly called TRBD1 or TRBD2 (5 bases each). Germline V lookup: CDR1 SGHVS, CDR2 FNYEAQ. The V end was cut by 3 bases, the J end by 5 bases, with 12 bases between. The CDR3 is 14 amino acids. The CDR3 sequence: CASSLGRGVDTQYF. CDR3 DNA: TGTGCCAGCAGCTTGGGACGGGGTGTAGATACGCAGTATTTT.

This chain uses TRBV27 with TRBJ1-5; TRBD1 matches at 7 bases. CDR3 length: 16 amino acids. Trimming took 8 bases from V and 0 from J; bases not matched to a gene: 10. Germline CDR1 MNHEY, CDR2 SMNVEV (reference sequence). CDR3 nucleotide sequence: TGTGCCAGCGCCCGGACAGGCGAATATAGCAATCAGCCCCAGCATTTT. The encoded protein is CASARTGEYSNQPQHF.

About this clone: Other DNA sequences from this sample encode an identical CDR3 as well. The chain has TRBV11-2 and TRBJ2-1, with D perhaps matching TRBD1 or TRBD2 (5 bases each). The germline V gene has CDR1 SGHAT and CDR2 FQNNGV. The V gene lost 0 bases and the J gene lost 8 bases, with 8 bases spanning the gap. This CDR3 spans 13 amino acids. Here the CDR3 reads CASSLDRGDEQFF. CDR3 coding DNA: TGTGCCAGCAGCTTAGACAGAGGGGATGAGCAGTTCTTC.

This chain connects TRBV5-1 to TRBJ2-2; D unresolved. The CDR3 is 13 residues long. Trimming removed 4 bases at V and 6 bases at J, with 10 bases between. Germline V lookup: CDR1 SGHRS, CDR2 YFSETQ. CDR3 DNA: TGCGCCAGCAGCCCAAAGGATGCCGGGGAGCTGTTTTTT. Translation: CASSPKDAGELFF.

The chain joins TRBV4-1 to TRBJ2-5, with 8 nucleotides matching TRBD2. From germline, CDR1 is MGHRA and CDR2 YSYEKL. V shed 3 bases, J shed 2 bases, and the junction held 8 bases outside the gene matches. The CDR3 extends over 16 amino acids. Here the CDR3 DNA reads TGCGCCAGCAGCCAGTTTAGCGGGACCGAGCAAGAGACCCAGTACTTC. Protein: CASSQFSGTEQETQYF.

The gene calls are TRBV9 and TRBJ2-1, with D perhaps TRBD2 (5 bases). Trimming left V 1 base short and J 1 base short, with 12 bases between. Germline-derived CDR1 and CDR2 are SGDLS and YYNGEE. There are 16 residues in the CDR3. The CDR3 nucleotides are TGTGCCAGCAGCGTAACTAGTACCGGGTCCTACAATGAGCAGTTCTTC. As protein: CASSVTSTGSYNEQFF.